The clone carrying this T cell receptor (beta chain) was counted only a few times. Its antigen remains unidentified. Germline CDR1 and CDR2: DFQATT and SNEGSKA (reference sequence). The CDR3 is 12 residues long. V was cut by 3 bases and J by 4 bases, with 7 bases left in between. A second roughly 6 to 12 cycle PCR used barcoded and J-beta primers. TCRdb independently ran MiXCR on the 5' RACE reads; one entry per CDR3 protein. The sample lists some 640,000 distinct CDR3 sequences, roughly 50% seen once, with around a third in the top ten. This sample is drawn from a study of blood T cells in healthy people across ages. Turning to the study itself: About one barcoded TCR beta cDNA was captured per two T cells. Points from the study as a whole: Greater diversity and more naive CD4+ cells were seen in long-lived donors than in aged donors. Measured against age, TCR beta diversity per million T cells decreased in a roughly linear manner.

This chain joins TRBV20-1 and TRBJ2-1, with unresolved D. The source of this sequence is a woman in her sixties in good health. The sequencing input was blood. CDR3 nucleotides: TGCAGTGCTAGCGACGGATACAATGAGCAGTTCTTC. The encoded protein is CSASDGYNEQFF.